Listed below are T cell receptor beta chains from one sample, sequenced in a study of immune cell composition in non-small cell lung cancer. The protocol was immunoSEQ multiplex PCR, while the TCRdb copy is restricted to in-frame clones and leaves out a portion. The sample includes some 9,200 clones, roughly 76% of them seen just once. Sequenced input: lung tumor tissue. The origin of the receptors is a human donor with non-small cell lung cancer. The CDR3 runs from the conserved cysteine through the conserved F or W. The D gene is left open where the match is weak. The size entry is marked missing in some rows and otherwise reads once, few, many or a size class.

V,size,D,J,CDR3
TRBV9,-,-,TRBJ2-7,CASSSGVQPYEQYF
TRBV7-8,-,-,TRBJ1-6,CASSLGPSESPLHF
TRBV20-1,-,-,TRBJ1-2,CSARGTYGYTF
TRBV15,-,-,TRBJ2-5,CATSRESKETQYF
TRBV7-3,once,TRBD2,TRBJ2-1,CASSLDSGSRSYNEQFF
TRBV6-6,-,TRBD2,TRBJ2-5,CASSYSWAGGETQYF
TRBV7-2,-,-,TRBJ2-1,CASSLEVSYNEQFF
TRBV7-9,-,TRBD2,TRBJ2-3,CASSPGTSVTDTQYF
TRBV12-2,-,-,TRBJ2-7,CASRSPREGGYEQYF
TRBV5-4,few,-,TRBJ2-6,CASILAASGANVLTF
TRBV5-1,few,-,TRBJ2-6,CASSLDGSGANVLTF
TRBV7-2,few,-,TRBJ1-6,CASSHQNSPLHF
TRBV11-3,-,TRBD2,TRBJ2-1,CASSPQSGGKEQFF
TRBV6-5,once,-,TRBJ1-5,CASSLADNQPQHF
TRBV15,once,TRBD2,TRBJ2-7,CATSSSWREGEGEQYF
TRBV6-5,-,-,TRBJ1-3,CASSPQGPPGNTIYF
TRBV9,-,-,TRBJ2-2,CASSAGRTNTGELFF
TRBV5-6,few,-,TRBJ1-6,CASSRGRDTHNSPLHF
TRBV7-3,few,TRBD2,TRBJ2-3,CASSPTSSGRLLTDTQYF
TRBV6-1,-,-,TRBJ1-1,CASSNRVPNTEAFF
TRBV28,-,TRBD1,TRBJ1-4,CASRLPGQGLEKLFF
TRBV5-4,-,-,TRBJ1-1,CASSPGGIGGTEAFF
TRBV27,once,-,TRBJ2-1,CASKTLEFQPYNEQFF
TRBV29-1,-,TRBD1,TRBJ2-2,CSVPGTVAGELFF
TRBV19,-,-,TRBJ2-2,CASSNPNTGELFF
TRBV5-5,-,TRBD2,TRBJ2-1,CASSLGPAGGEEQFF
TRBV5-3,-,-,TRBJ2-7,CARFHKGRSSYEQYF
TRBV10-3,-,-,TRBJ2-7,CAIGRGTDPYEQYF
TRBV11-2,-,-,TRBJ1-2,CASSLMGAGYGYTF
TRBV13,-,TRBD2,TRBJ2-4,CASSVSGGRRNIQYF
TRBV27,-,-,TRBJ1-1,CASSKGVGVRNTEAFF
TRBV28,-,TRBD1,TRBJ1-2,CASSFPPGRGPMSYGYTF
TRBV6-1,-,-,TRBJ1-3,CASTGGNTIYF
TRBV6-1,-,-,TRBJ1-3,CASSEGETGNTIYF
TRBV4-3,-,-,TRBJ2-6,CASSQDLWAPSGANVLTF
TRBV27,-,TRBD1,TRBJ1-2,CASSFGTGEGYTF
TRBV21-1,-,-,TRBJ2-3,CASSKMMLTSTDTQYF
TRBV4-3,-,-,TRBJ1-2,CASSQSANYGYTF
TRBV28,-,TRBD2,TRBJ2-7,CASSAPGGGRHYEQYF
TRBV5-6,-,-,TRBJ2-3,CASSLEGGRRTDTQYF
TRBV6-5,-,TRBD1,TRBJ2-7,CASSYSTGKYEQYF
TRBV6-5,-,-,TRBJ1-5,CASSYSSTFNQPQHF
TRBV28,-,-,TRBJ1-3,CASSNLGTTSGNTIYF
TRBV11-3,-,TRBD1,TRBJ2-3,CASSSGTGADTQYF